Listed below are T cell receptor beta chains from one sample, sequenced in a study of blood T cell repertoires in COVID-19. Repertoires were generated with immunoSEQ multiplex PCR, while TCRdb's copy carries only in-frame clones and drops some. Of tens of thousands of clones listed, 75% to 95% are singletons. The sample was peripheral blood. The source of these receptors is an older woman with active COVID-19. Both conserved end residues are part of each CDR3. Fields, in order: CDR3 length, clone size, J gene, D gene, V gene, CDR3 protein, CDR3 DNA. The D gene is left open where the match is weak. Only part of the rows carry a size: once, few, many, or a class if the clone is expanded.

cdr3_length: 13
clone_size: NA
j_call: TRBJ2-7
d_call: TRBD1
v_call: TRBV5-6
cdr3_aa: CASSWDRGYEQYF
cdr3_nt: TGTGCCAGCAGCTGGGACAGGGGCTACGAGCAGTACTTC

cdr3_length: 16
clone_size: medium-sized
j_call: TRBJ2-1
d_call: NA
v_call: TRBV27
cdr3_aa: CASSPTWGVSYNEQFF
cdr3_nt: TGTGCCAGCAGCCCCACTTGGGGGGTTTCCTACAATGAGCAGTTCTTC

cdr3_length: 15
clone_size: NA
j_call: TRBJ1-3
d_call: NA
v_call: TRBV3-1/TRBV3-2
cdr3_aa: CASSPTPGSGNTIYF
cdr3_nt: TGTGCCAGCAGCCCGACACCCGGCTCTGGAAACACCATATATTTT

cdr3_length: 15
clone_size: NA
j_call: TRBJ1-2
d_call: TRBD1
v_call: TRBV28
cdr3_aa: CASSLQGATSYGYTF
cdr3_nt: TGTGCCAGCAGCTTACAGGGGGCAACTAGCTATGGCTACACCTTC

cdr3_length: 14
clone_size: once
j_call: TRBJ2-5
d_call: TRBD2
v_call: TRBV6-5
cdr3_aa: CASQSGGSGETQYF
cdr3_nt: TGTGCCAGCCAGAGTGGCGGGAGTGGGGAGACCCAGTACTTC

cdr3_length: 15
clone_size: NA
j_call: TRBJ2-2
d_call: NA
v_call: TRBV19
cdr3_aa: CASSWGRANTGELFF
cdr3_nt: TGTGCCAGTAGTTGGGGCAGGGCGAACACCGGGGAGCTGTTTTTT

cdr3_length: 13
clone_size: few
j_call: TRBJ2-7
d_call: NA
v_call: TRBV27
cdr3_aa: CASSPSTPYEQYF
cdr3_nt: TGTGCCAGCAGTCCCTCGACACCCTACGAGCAGTACTTC

cdr3_length: 15
clone_size: NA
j_call: TRBJ2-7
d_call: TRBD2
v_call: TRBV10-3
cdr3_aa: CAISEYAGGPSEQYF
cdr3_nt: TGTGCCATCAGTGAGTATGCGGGAGGGCCGAGTGAGCAGTACTTC

cdr3_length: 14
clone_size: NA
j_call: TRBJ1-2
d_call: TRBD1
v_call: TRBV11-2
cdr3_aa: CASSTGQGNYGYTF
cdr3_nt: TGTGCCAGCAGCACCGGACAGGGGAACTATGGCTACACCTTC

cdr3_length: 11
clone_size: NA
j_call: TRBJ2-1
d_call: NA
v_call: TRBV20-1
cdr3_aa: CSAARGNEQFF
cdr3_nt: TGCAGTGCGGCCCGGGGTAATGAGCAGTTCTTC

cdr3_length: 17
clone_size: NA
j_call: TRBJ2-5
d_call: TRBD2
v_call: TRBV3-1/TRBV3-2
cdr3_aa: CASSQETASGLRETQYF
cdr3_nt: TGTGCCAGCAGCCAAGAAACCGCTAGCGGGTTACGAGAGACCCAGTACTTC

cdr3_length: 16
clone_size: NA
j_call: TRBJ2-1
d_call: NA
v_call: TRBV5-1
cdr3_aa: CASSLAGVVTYNEQFF
cdr3_nt: TGCGCCAGCAGCTTGGCGGGGGTCGTCACCTACAATGAGCAGTTCTTC

cdr3_length: 10
clone_size: once
j_call: TRBJ2-5
d_call: TRBD1
v_call: TRBV28
cdr3_aa: CAGQEETQYF
cdr3_nt: TGCGCAGGACAGGAAGAGACCCAGTACTTC

cdr3_length: 14
clone_size: NA
j_call: TRBJ1-2
d_call: NA
v_call: TRBV28
cdr3_aa: CASRAVGRGYGYTF
cdr3_nt: TGTGCCAGCAGGGCGGTGGGGCGCGGCTATGGCTACACCTTC

cdr3_length: 19
clone_size: once
j_call: TRBJ2-3
d_call: TRBD2
v_call: TRBV30
cdr3_aa: CAWSRGLAGGQFSTDTQYF
cdr3_nt: TGTGCCTGGAGCCGGGGACTAGCGGGAGGACAATTTTCCACAGATACGCAGTATTTT

cdr3_length: 13
clone_size: NA
j_call: TRBJ1-1
d_call: NA
v_call: TRBV30
cdr3_aa: CAWILRGNTEAFF
cdr3_nt: TGTGCCTGGATTCTCAGGGGGAACACTGAAGCTTTCTTT

cdr3_length: 14
clone_size: NA
j_call: TRBJ2-7
d_call: TRBD1
v_call: TRBV30
cdr3_aa: CAWSIRTGGYEQYF
cdr3_nt: TGTGCCTGGAGTATAAGGACAGGGGGCTACGAGCAGTACTTC

cdr3_length: 17
clone_size: NA
j_call: TRBJ2-5
d_call: TRBD2
v_call: TRBV3-1/TRBV3-2
cdr3_aa: CASSLEGSSGRKETQYF
cdr3_nt: TGTGCCAGCAGCCTCGAGGGGAGTAGCGGGAGGAAAGAGACCCAGTACTTC

cdr3_length: 19
clone_size: NA
j_call: TRBJ2-3
d_call: TRBD2
v_call: TRBV5-1
cdr3_aa: CASSPGRSGSPIGTDTQYF
cdr3_nt: TGCGCCAGCAGCCCCGGGAGAAGCGGGAGTCCCATCGGCACAGATACGCAGTATTTT

cdr3_length: 15
clone_size: NA
j_call: TRBJ2-3
d_call: NA
v_call: TRBV5-1
cdr3_aa: CASSLAGIGTDTQYF
cdr3_nt: TGCGCCAGCAGCTTGGCGGGAATAGGGACAGATACGCAGTATTTT

cdr3_length: 15
clone_size: once
j_call: TRBJ2-1
d_call: NA
v_call: TRBV4-2
cdr3_aa: CASSQPDYGLNEQFF
cdr3_nt: TGTGCCAGCAGCCAACCGGACTACGGGTTAAATGAGCAGTTCTTC

cdr3_length: 13
clone_size: NA
j_call: TRBJ1-2
d_call: NA
v_call: TRBV11-2
cdr3_aa: CASSARQESGYTF
cdr3_nt: TGTGCCAGCAGCGCCCGACAGGAATCCGGCTACACCTTC

cdr3_length: 18
clone_size: NA
j_call: TRBJ2-3
d_call: TRBD2
v_call: TRBV28
cdr3_aa: CAGRPASGRKPGTDTQYF
cdr3_nt: TGTGCCGGCCGACCAGCTAGCGGGAGAAAACCCGGCACAGATACGCAGTATTTT

cdr3_length: 15
clone_size: NA
j_call: TRBJ1-6
d_call: NA
v_call: TRBV18
cdr3_aa: CASSPLWGRLSPLHF
cdr3_nt: TGTGCCAGCTCACCTTTGTGGGGGCGCCTTTCACCCCTCCACTTT

cdr3_length: 16
clone_size: NA
j_call: TRBJ2-3
d_call: TRBD2
v_call: TRBV10-1
cdr3_aa: CASSRRTSGGSDTQYF
cdr3_nt: TGCGCCAGCAGCCGAAGGACTAGCGGGGGCTCAGATACGCAGTATTTT

cdr3_length: 15
clone_size: NA
j_call: TRBJ2-2
d_call: TRBD2
v_call: TRBV5-1
cdr3_aa: CASSFTGGYTGELFF
cdr3_nt: TGCGCCAGCAGCTTCACGGGAGGGTACACCGGGGAGCTGTTTTTT

cdr3_length: 15
clone_size: NA
j_call: TRBJ1-3
d_call: NA
v_call: TRBV28
cdr3_aa: CASSLGGQGETAIYF
cdr3_nt: TGTGCCAGCAGCCTTGGGGGACAAGGAGAAACGGCCATATATTTT

cdr3_length: 12
clone_size: NA
j_call: TRBJ2-7
d_call: TRBD1
v_call: TRBV29-1
cdr3_aa: CSGRQGRYEQYF
cdr3_nt: TGCAGCGGCCGACAGGGAAGGTACGAGCAGTACTTC

cdr3_length: 15
clone_size: NA
j_call: TRBJ2-1
d_call: NA
v_call: TRBV19
cdr3_aa: CASSSRTPQGNEQFF
cdr3_nt: TGTGCCAGTAGTTCCAGGACACCACAGGGCAATGAGCAGTTCTTC

cdr3_length: 18
clone_size: NA
j_call: TRBJ2-7
d_call: NA
v_call: TRBV6-6
cdr3_aa: CASSRTLPAGNSAYEQYF
cdr3_nt: TGTGCCAGCAGCCGAACCCTCCCCGCGGGGAATAGCGCCTACGAGCAGTACTTC

cdr3_length: 14
clone_size: NA
j_call: TRBJ2-1
d_call: TRBD1
v_call: TRBV6-5
cdr3_aa: CASLTDRGYNEQFF
cdr3_nt: TGTGCCAGTTTAACGGACAGGGGATACAATGAGCAGTTCTTC

cdr3_length: 13
clone_size: NA
j_call: TRBJ2-1
d_call: NA
v_call: TRBV19
cdr3_aa: CASPNRGRRIKFF
cdr3_nt: TGTGCCAGCCCTAATAGGGGGAGAAGAATTAAGTTCTTC

cdr3_length: 15
clone_size: NA
j_call: TRBJ2-1
d_call: NA
v_call: TRBV5-5
cdr3_aa: CASKVSGVSYNEQFF
cdr3_nt: TGTGCCAGCAAAGTTTCAGGGGTGTCCTACAATGAGCAGTTCTTC

cdr3_length: 21
clone_size: NA
j_call: TRBJ2-6
d_call: TRBD2
v_call: TRBV3-1/TRBV3-2
cdr3_aa: CASSQVALGSSGNSGANVLTF
cdr3_nt: TGTGCCAGCAGCCAAGTTGCTCTCGGTTCTAGCGGGAACTCTGGGGCCAACGTCCTGACTTTC

cdr3_length: 15
clone_size: NA
j_call: TRBJ2-2
d_call: TRBD1
v_call: TRBV2
cdr3_aa: CASSRGFRNTGELFF
cdr3_nt: TGTGCCAGCAGCAGGGGGTTTCGAAACACCGGGGAGCTGTTTTTT

cdr3_length: 14
clone_size: NA
j_call: TRBJ2-5
d_call: TRBD1
v_call: TRBV5-1
cdr3_aa: CASYRDRGSETQYF
cdr3_nt: TGCGCCAGTTACCGGGACAGGGGTTCGGAGACCCAGTACTTC

cdr3_length: 11
clone_size: NA
j_call: TRBJ2-5
d_call: NA
v_call: TRBV2
cdr3_aa: CASAVQETQYF
cdr3_nt: TGTGCCAGCGCGGTCCAAGAGACCCAGTACTTC

cdr3_length: 17
clone_size: NA
j_call: TRBJ1-2
d_call: NA
v_call: TRBV15
cdr3_aa: CATSRDRPGGMNYGYTF
cdr3_nt: TGTGCCACCAGCAGAGATCGGCCGGGAGGGATGAACTATGGCTACACCTTC

cdr3_length: 11
clone_size: NA
j_call: TRBJ2-7
d_call: NA
v_call: TRBV20-1
cdr3_aa: CSWRPRYEQYF
cdr3_nt: TGCAGTTGGCGGCCGCGTTACGAGCAGTACTTC

cdr3_length: 19
clone_size: NA
j_call: TRBJ2-6
d_call: TRBD2
v_call: TRBV28
cdr3_aa: CASSSPRTSGSGWANVLTF
cdr3_nt: TGTGCCAGCAGTTCACCTCGGACTAGCGGGAGTGGGTGGGCCAACGTCCTGACTTTC

cdr3_length: 17
clone_size: NA
j_call: TRBJ1-2
d_call: NA
v_call: TRBV15
cdr3_aa: CATSRDWGVSRKYGYTF
cdr3_nt: TGTGCCACCAGCAGAGATTGGGGCGTTAGCCGAAAGTATGGCTACACCTTC